What follows are 22 T cell receptor beta chains derived from one specimen sequenced in a study of T cells in Graves' hyperthyroidism and ophthalmopathy (dated by TCRdb to between 2019 and 2020). Library preparation used multiplex PCR. This sample was sequenced with an Illumina HiSeq 2000. TCR beta CDR3 regions were amplified from RNA transcripts. The TCR CDR3 was subjected to a first round of RT-PCR using the HTBI primer set and the Qiagen OneStep RT-PCR kit. Clones were called with MiXCR by TCRdb after fastp trimmed the public reads at Q25, and only in-frame beta chains were retained. One record per CDR3 amino acid sequence lists the most common genes and DNA. A total of roughly 520,000 distinct CDR3 sequences appear in this sample, less than 25% of them only once. The ten largest clones capture about 11% of the sample. Sample: blood. These receptors were taken from a woman aged 25 to 39 with Graves' ophthalmopathy.

This clonotype was recorded many times. The chain recombines TRBV27 with TRBJ2-7; TRBD1 matches at 7 bases. With V trimmed by 3 bases and J by 0 bases, 5 bases remained unmatched. CDR1 is MNHEY, CDR2 SMNVEV, per germline (reference sequence). The CDR3 runs 15 residues. The CDR3 DNA reads as TGTGCCAGCAGTTTCGACGGGGACAGCTCCTACGAGCAGTACTTC. It is translated as CASSFDGDSSYEQYF.

The rearrangement links TRBV20-1 to TRBJ1-1, with TRBD1 as a possible D gene (5 bases). Germline V lookup: CDR1 DFQATT, CDR2 SNEGSKA (reference sequence). This CDR3 has 14 amino acids. V shed 2 bases and J shed 5 bases, with 15 bases lying between them. The CDR3 DNA follows: TGCAGTGCTAGACTGGGGGGGTCGAGGACTGAAGCTTTCTTT. Its protein product is CSARLGGSRTEAFF.

This clonotype came up a few times. The genes are TRBV12-3 or TRBV12-4 and TRBJ2-7; 11 bases match TRBD1. Trimming removed 6 bases from V and 4 bases from J; junction bases left unmatched: 11. This CDR3 is built from 16 residues. The CDR3 loop is CASSRIGTGGKYEQYF. The CDR3 bases are TGTGCCAGCAGCCGCATCGGGACAGGGGGGAAGTACGAGCAGTACTTC.

The chain carries TRBV4-1 and TRBJ1-1, with D perhaps TRBD1 (6 bases). Germline CDR1 MGHRA, CDR2 YSYEKL. Trimming cost V 0 bases and J 4 bases, with 18 bases left between them. This CDR3 has 17 residues. The CDR3 protein is CASSQEGGGAGTTEAFF. CDR3 coding DNA: TGCGCCAGCAGCCAAGAAGGAGGGGGTGCAGGGACCACTGAAGCTTTCTTT.

The chain recombines TRBV6-2 or TRBV6-3 with TRBJ2-5; possibly TRBD2 for D (6 bases). The CDR3 extends over 16 amino acids. Germline V gene sequence: CDR1 MNHEY, CDR2 SVGEGT. V lost 6 bases, J lost 3 bases, and 20 bases lay in between. The CDR3, as DNA: TGTGCCAGCAGCCCCGGAGGAGGGAATTTAAAAGAGACCCAGTACTTC. This gives the protein CASSPGGGNLKETQYF.

This clonotype was seen ten or more times. The chain couples TRBV10-3 to TRBJ1-5; D not resolved. The V end lost 0 bases, the J end lost 7 bases, and 10 bases lay between the germline ends. The CDR3 totals 14 residues. CDR1 ENHRY and CDR2 SYGVKD come from the germline V gene. Written as DNA, the CDR3 is TGTGCCATCAGTGAGTCGAAAGAGGGACAGCCCCAGCATTTT. It translates to CAISESKEGQPQHF.

This clonotype was seen at least ten times. The rearrangement uses TRBV12-3 or TRBV12-4 and TRBJ2-7, with 7 bases aligning to TRBD1. Germline trimming cut 7 bases from V and 5 bases from J; bases unmatched to any gene: 11. The CDR3 contains 14 residues. CDR3 loop: CASTGTGQRDEQYF. The CDR3, as DNA: TGTGCCAGCACTGGGACGGGACAGCGAGACGAGCAGTACTTC.

This clonotype has ten or more counts. The chain is built from TRBV25-1 and TRBJ2-5; 11 bases match TRBD1. Germline lookup yields CDR1 MGHDK and CDR2 SYGVNS. Trimming removed 5 bases from V and 5 bases from J; junction bases left unmatched: 4. This CDR3 spans 14 amino acids. The CDR3 coding sequence is TGTGCCAGCAGTACGGGACAGGGGGGGGAGACCCAGTACTTC. It specifies CASSTGQGGETQYF.

This clonotype appeared many times. This chain uses TRBV30 with TRBJ1-2; the D gene is possibly TRBD1 (5 bases). This CDR3 contains 15 residues. Germline V gene sequence: CDR1 GTSNPN, CDR2 SVGIG (reference sequence). The V end lost 2 bases, the J end lost 0 bases, and 13 bases lay between the germline ends. CDR3: CAWSRGGATNYGYTF. CDR3 nucleotides: TGTGCCTGGAGTCGGGGTGGGGCCACTAACTATGGCTACACCTTC.

This clonotype was seen ten or more times. CDR3 residues: CASSLYRVGVEQYF. DNA of the CDR3: TGTGCCAGCAGCCTTTACAGGGTAGGGGTGGAGCAGTACTTC. The chain employs TRBV11-2 and TRBJ2-7; TRBD1 might be the D (6 bases). Germline CDR1 is SGHAT and CDR2 is FQNNGV. This CDR3 contains 14 residues. Trimming stripped 5 bases from V and 7 bases from J, with 18 bases between.

At least ten counts were recorded for this clonotype. This chain links TRBV7-3 with TRBJ2-3; D possibly corresponds to TRBD2 (6 bases). In germline, CDR1 is SGHTA, CDR2 FQGTGA. The CDR3 is 16 residues long. V was cut by 5 bases and J by 7 bases, with 22 bases left in between. CDR3 in amino acids: CASSPRLGAGINTQYF. The CDR3 nucleotides are TGTGCCAGCAGCCCGCGACTAGGGGCAGGAATAAATACGCAGTATTTT.

The chain employs TRBV2 and TRBJ2-7; 9 nucleotides line up with TRBD1. Germline-derived CDR1 and CDR2 are SNHLY and FYNNEI. Losses at the gene ends were 7 bases for V and 4 bases for J; bases not matched to a gene: 2. This CDR3 has 12 amino acids. This chain's CDR3 is CASTGQGYEQYV. CDR3 DNA sequence: TGTGCCAGCACAGGACAGGGGTACGAGCAGTACGTC.

This clonotype was detected ten times or more. The V and J genes are TRBV20-1 and TRBJ1-5; possible D gene TRBD1, 5 bases. The CDR3 loop spans 12 amino acids. Trimming removed 6 bases from V and 2 bases from J, with 8 bases in between. CDR1 DFQATT and CDR2 SNEGSKA come from the germline V gene (reference sequence). The CDR3 region has the DNA TGCAGTGCGATACAGGGCAATCAGCCCCAGCATTTT. Its protein is CSAIQGNQPQHF.

This clonotype was seen repeatedly, ten times or more. The chain has TRBV28 and TRBJ2-2; tentative D call: TRBD1 (6 bases). This CDR3 is 16 amino acids long. V lost 8 bases and J 4 bases, leaving 20 bases between the germline ends. Germline-derived CDR1 and CDR2 are MDHEN and SYDVKM. This CDR3 is CASQTAQGSGTGELFF. DNA for the CDR3: TGTGCCAGCCAAACGGCCCAGGGGTCGGGCACCGGGGAGCTGTTTTTT.

This clonotype was found many times. This chain uses TRBV28 with TRBJ1-1; tentative D call: TRBD1 (6 bases). This CDR3 has 16 amino acids. The germline CDR1 and CDR2 sequences are MDHEN and SYDVKM. Trimming took 7 bases from V and 4 from J, leaving 22 bases between them. CDR3 region: CASTDPVGAQSTEAFF. The CDR3 DNA reads TGTGCCAGCACCGATCCAGTGGGGGCGCAGAGCACTGAAGCTTTCTTT. Using reference TRBV28 and TRBJ1-1 for the parts outside the CDR3, the full variable domain is DVKVTQSSRYLVKRTGEKVFLECVQDMDHENMFWYRQDPGLGLRLIYFSYDVKMKEKGDIPEGYSVSREKKERFSLILESASTNQTSMYLCASTDPVGAQSTEAFFGQGTRLTVV.

The rearrangement links TRBV28 to TRBJ2-5; TRBD2 matches at 8 bases. Germline assignment: CDR1 MDHEN and CDR2 SYDVKM. Trimming at V came to 10 bases and at J to 5 bases, leaving 12 bases not matched to a gene. CDR3 length: 14 residues. The DNA for the CDR3 is TGTGCCATCGGACTGCTGACGGGGGGGGAGACCCAGTACTTC. Protein sequence: CAIGLLTGGETQYF.

This clonotype was seen repeatedly, ten times or more. This rearrangement joins TRBV27 to TRBJ2-7; 9 nucleotides agree with TRBD1. The CDR3 has 13 residues. Per germline, CDR1 MNHEY and CDR2 SMNVEV (reference sequence). The ends lost 8 bases at V and 3 bases at J; junction bases unmatched: 5. The CDR3 DNA reads as TGTGCCAGCCGGGACAGGGAAGTCTACGAGCAGTACTTC. This encodes CASRDREVYEQYF.

Only a few counts were recorded for this clonotype. The rearrangement links TRBV12-3 or TRBV12-4 to TRBJ1-1; unclear D gene. Trimming shortened V by 7 bases and J by 1 base, and 10 bases separated the two germline ends. The CDR3 length is 13 residues. CDR3 sequence: CASTALENTEAFF. Written as DNA, the CDR3 is TGTGCCAGCACCGCCTTAGAGAACACTGAAGCTTTCTTT.

This clonotype was observed at least ten times. The genes are TRBV27 and TRBJ1-5, with 8 nucleotides matching TRBD1. The V and J ends lost 4 bases and 0 bases, in that order; junction bases with no gene match: 14. The germline gives CDR1 MNHEY, CDR2 SMNVEV (reference sequence). This CDR3 is 19 amino acids long. The CDR3: CASSSSGGGGIYSNQPQHF. CDR3 nucleotide sequence: TGTGCCAGCAGTTCGTCAGGGGGCGGGGGAATTTATAGCAATCAGCCCCAGCATTTT.

This clonotype was counted ten times or more. J is TRBJ1-1 and V is TRBV7-3, with 9 positions matching TRBD1. Looked up from germline, CDR1 is SGHTA and CDR2 is FQGTGA. Germline trimming cut 4 bases from V and 3 bases from J; bases unmatched to any gene: 9. CDR3 length: 16 residues. The CDR3 loop reads CASSSTTGGADTEAFF. DNA for the CDR3: TGTGCCAGCAGCTCCACCACAGGGGGCGCGGACACTGAAGCTTTCTTT.

This clonotype was seen repeatedly, ten times or more. The V call is TRBV28, the J call TRBJ2-5; D tentatively reads TRBD1 or TRBD2 (5 bases each). The germline V and J ends were trimmed by 3 bases and 2 bases, with 19 bases remaining between them. The germline CDR1 and CDR2 sequences are MDHEN and SYDVKM. The CDR3 covers 17 residues. CDR3 amino acids: CASSFFSLLGGQETQYF. As DNA, the CDR3 is TGTGCCAGCAGTTTCTTTTCGCTTCTTGGGGGACAAGAGACCCAGTACTTC.

This rearrangement joins TRBV13 to TRBJ2-2; no clear D. Trimming took 6 bases from V and 3 from J, leaving 11 bases between them. CDR1 and CDR2 (germline): PRHDT, FYEKMQ (reference sequence). This CDR3 spans 14 amino acids. The CDR3 here is CASSWIPDTGELFF. CDR3 nucleotides: TGTGCCAGCAGTTGGATCCCCGACACCGGGGAGCTGTTTTTT.